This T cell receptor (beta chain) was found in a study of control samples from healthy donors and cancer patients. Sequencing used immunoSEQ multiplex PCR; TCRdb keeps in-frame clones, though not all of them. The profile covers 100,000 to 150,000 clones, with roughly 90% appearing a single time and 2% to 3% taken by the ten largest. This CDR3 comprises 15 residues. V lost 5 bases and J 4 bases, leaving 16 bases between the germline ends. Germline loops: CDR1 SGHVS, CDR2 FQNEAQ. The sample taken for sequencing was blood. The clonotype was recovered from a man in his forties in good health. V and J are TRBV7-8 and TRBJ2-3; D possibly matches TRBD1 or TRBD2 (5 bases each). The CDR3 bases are TGTGCCAGCAGCACTACTCCGGGACCCCCAGATACGCAGTATTTT. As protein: CASSTTPGPPDTQYF.